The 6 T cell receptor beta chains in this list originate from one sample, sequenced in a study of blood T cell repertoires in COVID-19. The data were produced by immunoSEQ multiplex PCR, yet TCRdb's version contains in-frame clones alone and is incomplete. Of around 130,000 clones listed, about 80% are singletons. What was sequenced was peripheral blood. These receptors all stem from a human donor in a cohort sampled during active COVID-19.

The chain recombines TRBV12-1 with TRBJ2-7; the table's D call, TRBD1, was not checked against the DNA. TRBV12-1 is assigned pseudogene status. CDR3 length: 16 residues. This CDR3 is CASSALRTGMSYEQYF. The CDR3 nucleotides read TGTGCCAGCAGCGCCCTTAGGACAGGGATGTCCTACGAGCAGTACTTC.

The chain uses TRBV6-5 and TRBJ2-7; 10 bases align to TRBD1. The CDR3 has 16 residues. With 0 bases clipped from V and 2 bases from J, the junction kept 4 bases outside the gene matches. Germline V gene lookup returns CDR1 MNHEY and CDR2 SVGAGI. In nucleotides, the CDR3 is TGTGCCAGCAGTTACTCCCAAGGGACAGGGGCCTACGAGCAGTACTTC. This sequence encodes CASSYSQGTGAYEQYF.

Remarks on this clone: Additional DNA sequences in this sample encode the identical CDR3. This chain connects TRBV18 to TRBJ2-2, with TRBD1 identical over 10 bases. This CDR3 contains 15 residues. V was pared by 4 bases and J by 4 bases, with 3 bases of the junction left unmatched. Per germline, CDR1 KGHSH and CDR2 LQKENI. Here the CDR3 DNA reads TGTGCCAGCTCACTCGGACAGGGGGGCACCGGGGAGCTGTTTTTT. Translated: CASSLGQGGTGELFF.

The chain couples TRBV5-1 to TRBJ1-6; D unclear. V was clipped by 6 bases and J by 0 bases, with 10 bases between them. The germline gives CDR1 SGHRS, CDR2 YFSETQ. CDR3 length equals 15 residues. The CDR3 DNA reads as TGCGCCAGCACGTCGGGTCTCTCCTATAATTCACCCCTCCACTTT. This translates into CASTSGLSYNSPLHF.

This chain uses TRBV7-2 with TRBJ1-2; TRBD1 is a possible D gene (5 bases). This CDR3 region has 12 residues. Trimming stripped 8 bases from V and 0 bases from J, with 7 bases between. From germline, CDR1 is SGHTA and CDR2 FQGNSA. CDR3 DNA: TGTGCCAGCCGGGGGGCTAACTATGGCTACACCTTC. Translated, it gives CASRGANYGYTF.

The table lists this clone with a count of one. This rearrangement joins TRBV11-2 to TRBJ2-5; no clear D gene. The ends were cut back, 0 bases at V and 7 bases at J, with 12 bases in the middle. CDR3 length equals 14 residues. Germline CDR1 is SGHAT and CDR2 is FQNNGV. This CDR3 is CASSLERQTGTQYF. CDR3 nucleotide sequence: TGTGCCAGCAGCTTAGAACGCCAAACGGGGACCCAGTACTTC.